These 5 T cell receptor beta chains originate from one sample sequenced in a study of tumor-infiltrating lymphocytes in primary liver carcinoma. For blood RNA, unsorted whole blood served as the source, and germline DNA was extracted too. Making TCR beta cDNA involved approximately 520 ng total RNA and a constant-region primer. Generation of the TCR beta libraries relied on three nested multiplex PCR rounds using slightly modified ARM-PCR. Forward primers for TRBV1-TRBV30 and a C-beta reverse primer served the first two PCR rounds, at approximately 10 cycles each. TCRdb recomputed calls from the multiplex PCR reads with MiXCR, one row per CDR3 protein. The data show 180,000 or so distinct CDR3 sequences, approximately 60% seen once. Sequencing input: peripheral blood. These receptors were obtained from a middle-aged man with primary liver carcinoma and hepatitis B virus infection.

In the case of this clonotype: One end of the junction fails to match germline, which may point to a read error. The rearrangement uses TRBV19 and TRBJ2-1, with 9 bases lining up with TRBD2. This CDR3 region has 16 residues. CDR1 is LNHDA and CDR2 is SQIVND in the germline V gene (reference sequence). The CDR3 loop reads CASSKGGRAAYNKQFF. CDR3 in DNA: TGTGCCAGTAGTAAGGGCGGGAGGGCCGCCTACAATAAGCAGTTCTTC.

Notes on this clonotype: It may be a read error: a sequence one base away is much more abundant. The chain couples TRBV6-1 to TRBJ2-4; D gene uncertain. This CDR3 is 12 amino acids long. In germline, CDR1 is MNHNS, CDR2 SASEGT. The V and J ends lost 1 base and 8 bases respectively, with 6 bases between them. The CDR3 nucleotides read TGTGCCAGCAGTGAAGGACGATACATTCAGTACTTC. Its translation: CASSEGRYIQYF.

The rearrangement joins TRBV4-1 to TRBJ2-5, with 9 bases lining up with TRBD1. The CDR3 runs to 15 residues. Germline V lookup: CDR1 MGHRA, CDR2 YSYEKL. Trimming took 4 bases from V and 5 from J; bases not matched to a gene: 8. CDR3 region: CASSRIGTGSETQYF. The CDR3 nucleotides read TGCGCCAGCAGCCGCATCGGGACAGGGTCTGAGACCCAGTACTTC.

The rearrangement links TRBV13 to TRBJ2-5, with 8 bases identical to TRBD1. Germline V gene data show CDR1 as PRHDT and CDR2 as FYEKMQ (reference sequence). Trimming removed 3 bases from V and 7 bases from J; junction bases left unmatched: 7. The CDR3 is made up of 14 amino acids. CDR3: CASSFTGGGGTQYF. DNA for the CDR3: TGTGCCAGCAGCTTTACAGGGGGAGGCGGGACCCAGTACTTC.

The CDR3 sequence: CASSMTSGFQETQYF. DNA for the CDR3: TGTGCCAGCAGCATGACTAGCGGGTTTCAAGAGACCCAGTACTTC. The chain is built from TRBV13 and TRBJ2-5; TRBD2 matches 10 bases. CDR3 size: 15 residues. The ends lost 5 bases at V and 2 bases at J; junction bases unmatched: 5. CDR1 and CDR2 (germline): PRHDT, FYEKMQ (reference sequence).